The rows below give T cell receptor beta chains drawn from one sample of a study of T cells after yellow fever vaccination. TCRdb re-called the 5' RACE reads through MiXCR, storing one row per CDR3 protein. The sample gives approximately 250,000 distinct CDR3 sequences, roughly 3.7% of which show up once; about a fifth is in the top ten. The source material was PBMCs, sampled 15 days after the yellow fever booster vaccination. The receptors come from a man between 18 and 35 years old who received the YFV17D yellow fever vaccine. Each CDR3 is given with its conserved first and last residue.

TRBV4-1 CASSQAFGVNTEAFF
TRBV12-3/TRBV12-4 CASSKGAGEQYF
TRBV12-3/TRBV12-4 CASSLADRIEKLFF
TRBV9 CASSVDPSGGADTQYF
TRBV20-1 CSARDPQGTASPLHF
TRBV18 CASSETSTYELYF
TRBV12-3/TRBV12-4 CASSQQLGYTF
TRBV18 CASSPLEGNNEQFF
TRBV12-3/TRBV12-4 CASVRTARYEQFF
TRBV28 CASSSGTGRQPQHF
TRBV20-1 CSATTSASGDNNEQFF
TRBV28 CASSSPGTSGGQGEQFF
TRBV5-1 CASSLDRGRSEQFF
TRBV27 CASSPLGGVVRQIANYGYTF
TRBV4-3 CASSQGVRGLYGYTF
TRBV18 CASSPRGSGGPNTGELFF
TRBV12-3/TRBV12-4 CASSSGGIGAQYF
TRBV7-6 CASSRGQVMNTEAFF
TRBV7-2 CASSPLRSSGNTIYF
TRBV4-1 CASSARSAPGNSPLHF
TRBV11-1 CASSSTNRSYSNQPQHF
TRBV10-3 CAISPRGVGPQHF
TRBV4-2 CASSQAFQETQYF
TRBV6-5 CASSRRGLAHGSYNEQFF
TRBV12-3/TRBV12-4 CASFWTPYEQYF
TRBV2 CAIFTVFDTGELFF
TRBV7-9 CASSFPLYNRDTNTGELFF
TRBV12-3/TRBV12-4 CASRGTGGWETQYF
TRBV12-3/TRBV12-4 CASSSPAGGEKLFF
TRBV21-1 CASSKEQFYGYTF
TRBV29-1 CGVTAGNQPQHF
TRBV5-1 CASSSLGQGASGTEAFF
TRBV20-1 CSAPRSGSNQPQHF
TRBV18 CASSPGQLSNQPQHF
TRBV12-3/TRBV12-4 CASSAGFRDRGHKNIQYF
TRBV3-1 CASSQALGGGLYNEQFF
TRBV20-1 CSATSAEGSYEQYF
TRBV20-1 CSARVTGTVGNQPQHF
TRBV7-2 CASSLMGQGLGEQYF
TRBV5-1 CASSPTGTSGQETQYF
TRBV30 CAWTLDGREAFF
TRBV7-6 CASSIGRGHTGELFF
TRBV5-1 CASSLGEGTFYEQYF
TRBV3-1 CASSQFLGTEAFF
TRBV6-5 CASSVGGGRGYTF
TRBV7-3 CASSLGRDANTDTQYF
TRBV11-2 CASSLDWKGNSPLHF
TRBV29-1 CSVDRANYGYTF
TRBV6-2/TRBV6-3 CASRLGGADTQYF
TRBV7-9 CASSDRDRGVVDTQYF
TRBV2 CASSDTSGGFYNSYNEQFF
TRBV6-5 CASKVRGGSETQYF
TRBV12-3/TRBV12-4 CASLTGSYGYTF
TRBV20-1 CSADYGTVSGLSNQPQHF
TRBV7-6 CASSPLAGPPHEQFF
TRBV11-2 CASSLEQGRGQPQHF